These 25 T cell receptor beta chains were all obtained from the same sample, sequenced in a study of shared clonotypes between healthy human individuals. Only in-frame clones appear in the TCRdb table, and some are missing; sequencing was by immunoSEQ multiplex PCR. The sample records roughly 2,300,000 clones, around 92% being singletons. What was sequenced was naive CD4+ T cells from PBMCs. Sample subset: CD45RA+ positively selected. These receptors all stem from a man younger than 35 in good health. Some clones in this sample may be carry-over from other donors' samples.

V usage is TRBV14 and J usage is TRBJ2-5; the match to TRBD1 covers 8 bases. Trimming cost V 1 base and J 2 bases; bases outside gene matches: 6. The CDR3 runs 16 residues. Germline loops: CDR1 SGHDN, CDR2 FVKESK. The CDR3 reads CASSQVGQGAQETQYF. DNA for the CDR3: TGTGCCAGCAGCCAAGTTGGACAGGGAGCACAAGAGACCCAGTACTTC. Complete variable domain (other parts from reference TRBV14 and TRBJ2-5): EAGVTQFPSHSVIEKGQTVTLRCDPISGHDNLYWYRRVMGKEIKFLLHFVKESKQDESGMPNNRFLAERTGGTYSTLKVQPAELEDSGVYFCASSQVGQGAQETQYFGPGTRLLVL.

Remarks on this clone: The sample contains more than one DNA sequence encoding this CDR3. The chain recombines TRBV7-3 with TRBJ2-5; the D call may be TRBD1 or TRBD2 (5 bases each). The CDR3 runs 13 residues. Per germline, CDR1 SGHTA and CDR2 FQGTGA. The V gene lost 3 bases and the J gene lost 5 bases, with 10 bases spanning the gap. DNA for the CDR3: TGTGCCAGCAGCTTGGGACGAGGGGAGACCCAGTACTTC. Translated, it gives CASSLGRGETQYF. The full variable domain, with the rest looked up from reference TRBV7-3 and TRBJ2-5, is GAGVSQTPSNKVTEKGKYVELRCDPISGHTALYWYRQSLGQGPEFLIYFQGTGAADDSGLPNDRFFAVRPEGSVSTLKIQRTERGDSAVYLCASSLGRGETQYFGPGTRLLVL.

The chain joins TRBV5-1 to TRBJ2-6; tentatively, D is TRBD1 (5 bases). This CDR3 is built from 18 residues. Germline values: CDR1 SGHRS, CDR2 YFSETQ. The germline V and J ends were trimmed by 2 bases and 0 bases, with 15 bases remaining between them. CDR3 sequence: CASSLTSSRVSGANVLTF. As DNA, the CDR3 is TGCGCCAGCAGCTTAACCTCCTCCAGGGTCTCTGGGGCCAACGTCCTGACTTTC.

The gene calls are TRBV11-3 and TRBJ2-1, with D possibly matching TRBD2 (7 bases). Germline CDR1 SGHNT, CDR2 YENEEA. This CDR3 comprises 14 residues. Trimming shortened V by 10 bases and J by 2 bases, and 15 bases separated the two germline ends. CDR3 in amino acids: CATKGGSAYNEQFF. DNA of the CDR3: TGTGCCACCAAGGGGGGGTCCGCCTACAATGAGCAGTTCTTC.

V usage is TRBV27 and J usage is TRBJ2-3; the D is unclear. This CDR3 contains 13 residues. Germline loops: CDR1 MNHEY, CDR2 SMNVEV (reference sequence). The V end lost 5 bases, the J end lost 8 bases, and 14 bases lay between the germline ends. The CDR3 bases are TGTGCCAGCAGTACGAGACCCCGCGGTACGCAGTATTTT. Its translation is CASSTRPRGTQYF.

The J gene is TRBJ1-2, the V gene TRBV30; D might be TRBD1 (5 bases). Trimming cost V 3 bases and J 0 bases, with 17 bases left between them. CDR1 and CDR2 from the germline V gene are GTSNPN and SVGIG (reference sequence). CDR3 length: 16 residues. The CDR3 nucleotides read TGTGCCTGGAGGCCTAGTCGGGGGTCCCCTAACTATGGCTACACCTTC. Residues: CAWRPSRGSPNYGYTF.

As concerns this clone: Other DNA sequences of this sample code for an identical CDR3. The chain carries TRBV9 and TRBJ2-3; no clear D. The CDR3 totals 12 residues. Trimming left V 1 base short and J 3 bases short, with 3 bases between. The V gene's germline CDR1 is SGDLS and CDR2 YYNGEE. This chain's CDR3 is CASSVSTDTQYF. In nucleotides, the CDR3 is TGTGCCAGCAGCGTAAGTACAGATACGCAGTATTTT.

This chain uses TRBV10-3 with TRBJ1-4; perhaps TRBD1 as D (6 bases). The CDR3 has 12 residues. The germline gives CDR1 ENHRY, CDR2 SYGVKD. Trimming left V 10 bases short and J 8 bases short, with 14 bases between. CDR3: CATGEGGEKLFF. CDR3 coding DNA: TGTGCCACGGGGGAAGGGGGGGAAAAACTGTTTTTT.

The V gene is TRBV9, the J gene TRBJ2-7; 9 bases line up with TRBD2. The V gene's germline CDR1 is SGDLS and CDR2 YYNGEE. This CDR3 spans 16 amino acids. J lost 3 bases, V lost 7 bases, and 14 bases had no gene match. In DNA form, the CDR3 reads TGTGCCAGCTCCTCAAATGGCCCTAGCGGGGTCTACGAGCAGTACTTC. Protein: CASSSNGPSGVYEQYF. The variable domain in full, completed from reference TRBV9 and TRBJ2-7, reads DSGVTQTPKHLITATGQRVTLRCSPRSGDLSVYWYQQSLDQGLQFLIQYYNGEERAKGNILERFSAQQFPDLHSELNLSSLELGDSALYFCASSSNGPSGVYEQYFGPGTRLTVT.

This rearrangement joins TRBV5-4 to TRBJ2-7; D possibly corresponds to TRBD2 (5 bases). CDR1 SGHNT and CDR2 YYREEE come from the germline V gene (reference sequence). Trimming pared 3 bases from V and 3 bases from J, leaving 10 bases between. This CDR3 has 13 amino acids. CDR3 loop: CASSYGLSYEQYF. Written as DNA, the CDR3 is TGTGCCAGCAGCTACGGACTGAGCTACGAGCAGTACTTC. Full variable domain (rest looked up from reference TRBV5-4 and TRBJ2-7): ETGVTQSPTHLIKTRGQQVTLRCSSQSGHNTVSWYQQALGQGPQFIFQYYREEENGRGNFPPRFSGLQFPNYSSELNVNALELDDSALYLCASSYGLSYEQYFGPGTRLTVT.

This chain connects TRBV19 to TRBJ2-5; 9 nucleotides line up with TRBD1. The germline gives CDR1 LNHDA, CDR2 SQIVND (reference sequence). Trimming took 7 bases from V and 2 from J; bases not matched to a gene: 8. The CDR3 consists of 15 residues. The CDR3: CASTDMGQGQETQYF. The DNA for the CDR3 is TGTGCCAGTACCGATATGGGACAGGGACAAGAGACCCAGTACTTC.

The rearrangement uses TRBV20-1 and TRBJ2-7; D remains ambiguous. Trimming cost V 1 base and J 7 bases, with 5 bases left between them. The CDR3 runs to 10 residues. Per germline, CDR1 DFQATT and CDR2 SNEGSKA (reference sequence). DNA of the CDR3: TGCAGTGCTAGAGGGGTAGAGCAGTACTTC. It codes for CSARGVEQYF.

In this sample, this clone turned up once. The chain carries TRBV7-3 and TRBJ2-3; no reliable D call. Between the trimmed V and J ends, which lost 1 base and 2 bases, there was a span of 13 bases. Germline CDR1 is SGHTA and CDR2 is FQGTGA. The CDR3 loop spans 16 amino acids. The CDR3 coding sequence is TGTGCCAGCAGCTTAATAGGCGGAGCCACCACAGATACGCAGTATTTT. This translates into CASSLIGGATTDTQYF.

This chain links TRBV28 with TRBJ1-2; 7 positions match TRBD1. Germline CDR1 MDHEN, CDR2 SYDVKM. The CDR3 contains 15 residues. Trimming took 2 bases from V and 4 from J; bases not matched to a gene: 7. The CDR3 nucleotides read TGTGCCAGCAGTTTACAGGGGGGCCCCTTCTATGGCTACACCTTC. It encodes CASSLQGGPFYGYTF.

J is TRBJ2-1 and V is TRBV11-1; TRBD2 is a possible D gene (5 bases). V was trimmed by 5 bases and J by 3 bases, leaving 17 bases between them. The CDR3 is 16 amino acids. Germline V gene lookup returns CDR1 SGHAT and CDR2 FQDESV (reference sequence). The CDR3 DNA is TGTGCCAGCAGCCGCGTGGCGCGGGCGCTCTACAATGAGCAGTTCTTC. It is translated as CASSRVARALYNEQFF.

The chain uses TRBV11-3 and TRBJ2-7; 12 bases are a match to TRBD2. Germline loops: CDR1 SGHNT, CDR2 YENEEA. This CDR3 region has 15 residues. V dropped 4 bases and J dropped 5; count of bases not matched to a gene: 6. CDR3 loop: CASSSGLAGINEQYF. For the CDR3, the DNA is TGTGCCAGCAGCTCTGGACTAGCGGGGATCAACGAGCAGTACTTC.

V and J are TRBV6-5 and TRBJ2-1; 7 positions match TRBD1. Unmatched junction bases numbered 8, after V lost 4 bases and J lost 8 bases. The CDR3 extends over 14 amino acids. Germline-derived CDR1 and CDR2 are MNHEY and SVGAGI. The CDR3 region has the DNA TGTGCCAGCAGTTCCTTGACAGGGAGAGATGAGCAGTTCTTC. As protein: CASSSLTGRDEQFF.

The chain recombines TRBV30 with TRBJ2-1; TRBD2 agrees at 7 bases. Germline lookup yields CDR1 GTSNPN and CDR2 SVGIG (reference sequence). CDR3 length equals 14 residues. V was clipped by 4 bases and J by 7 bases; unmatched bases: 10. CDR3 residues: CAWTKAGVRNEQFF. In nucleotides, the CDR3 is TGTGCCTGGACCAAGGCGGGAGTGAGGAATGAGCAGTTCTTC.

V gene TRBV10-3 combines with J gene TRBJ2-1; 10 bases align to TRBD2. Looked up from germline, CDR1 is ENHRY and CDR2 is SYGVKD. The CDR3 is 20 residues long. With 5 bases clipped from V and 6 bases from J, the junction kept 22 bases outside the gene matches. CDR3 protein: CAISLLASSGRVIGGNEQFF. The CDR3 DNA follows: TGTGCCATCAGTCTTCTCGCCTCTAGCGGGAGAGTCATTGGAGGCAATGAGCAGTTCTTC.

The chain couples TRBV19 to TRBJ2-7, with 14 bases matching TRBD2. V lost 8 bases and J lost 0; bases outside the gene matches: 9. This CDR3 has 17 residues. In germline, CDR1 is LNHDA, CDR2 SQIVND (reference sequence). The CDR3 sequence is CASCWTSGRTSSYEQYF. As DNA, the CDR3 is TGTGCCAGTTGCTGGACTAGCGGGAGGACAAGCTCCTACGAGCAGTACTTC.

This clone was observed a handful of times. The sample holds other DNA sequences that translate to the same CDR3. The rearrangement links TRBV9 to TRBJ2-5; 12 bases map to TRBD2. The CDR3 is 15 residues long. The V segment lost 3 bases and the J segment 5 bases; nucleotides outside the gene matches: 5. Germline CDR1 SGDLS, CDR2 YYNGEE. CDR3 nucleotides: TGTGCCAGCAGCGGGACCGGGACTAGCGGGGAGACCCAGTACTTC. This gives the protein CASSGTGTSGETQYF.

This clone came up once. The chain couples TRBV10-3 to TRBJ1-2; 10 bases align to TRBD1. Unmatched junction bases numbered 7, after V lost 5 bases and J lost 4 bases. The CDR3 extends over 15 amino acids. Germline-derived CDR1 and CDR2 are ENHRY and SYGVKD. The CDR3 sequence is CAISPGTGAGYGYTF. The CDR3 coding sequence is TGTGCCATCAGTCCCGGGACAGGGGCCGGCTATGGCTACACCTTC.

This clone was picked up one time. The CDR3 region is CASSLDRGATGELFF. For the CDR3, the DNA is TGTGCCAGCAGCTTGGACAGGGGAGCTACCGGGGAGCTGTTTTTT. V and J are TRBV7-2 and TRBJ2-2; 9 bases are a match to TRBD1. The CDR3 length is 15 residues. Looked up from germline, CDR1 is SGHTA and CDR2 is FQGNSA. V dropped 3 bases and J dropped 5; count of bases not matched to a gene: 4.

This chain links TRBV28 with TRBJ1-1; D not certain. There are 14 residues in the CDR3. The V end lost 0 bases, the J end lost 3 bases, and 8 bases lay between the germline ends. Germline assignment: CDR1 MDHEN and CDR2 SYDVKM. CDR3 protein: CASSLWGRDTEAFF. DNA of the CDR3: TGTGCCAGCAGTTTATGGGGTCGGGACACTGAAGCTTTCTTT.

The chain has TRBV28 and TRBJ1-2, with D possibly being TRBD1 (5 bases). Germline values: CDR1 MDHEN, CDR2 SYDVKM. The CDR3 spans 13 residues. Trimming took 6 bases from V and 4 from J, leaving 12 bases between them. The CDR3: CASSAPGFYGYTF. DNA of the CDR3: TGTGCCAGCAGCGCACCAGGGTTCTATGGCTACACCTTC.